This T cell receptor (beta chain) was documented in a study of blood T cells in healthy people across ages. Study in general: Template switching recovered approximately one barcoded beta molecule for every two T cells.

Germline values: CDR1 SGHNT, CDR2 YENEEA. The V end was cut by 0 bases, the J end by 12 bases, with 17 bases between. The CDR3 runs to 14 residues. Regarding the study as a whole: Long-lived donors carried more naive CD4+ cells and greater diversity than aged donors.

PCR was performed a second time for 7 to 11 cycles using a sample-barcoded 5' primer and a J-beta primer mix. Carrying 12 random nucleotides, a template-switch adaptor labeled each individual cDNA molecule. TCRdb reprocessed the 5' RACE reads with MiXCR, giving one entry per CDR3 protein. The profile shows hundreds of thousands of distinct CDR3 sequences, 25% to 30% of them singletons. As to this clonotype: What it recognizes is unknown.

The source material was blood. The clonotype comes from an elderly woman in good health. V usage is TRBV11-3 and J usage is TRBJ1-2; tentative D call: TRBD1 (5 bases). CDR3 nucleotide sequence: TGTGCCAGCAGCTTAGATGGGGCCAGTTTGGGCCACACCTTC. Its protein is CASSLDGASLGHTF.